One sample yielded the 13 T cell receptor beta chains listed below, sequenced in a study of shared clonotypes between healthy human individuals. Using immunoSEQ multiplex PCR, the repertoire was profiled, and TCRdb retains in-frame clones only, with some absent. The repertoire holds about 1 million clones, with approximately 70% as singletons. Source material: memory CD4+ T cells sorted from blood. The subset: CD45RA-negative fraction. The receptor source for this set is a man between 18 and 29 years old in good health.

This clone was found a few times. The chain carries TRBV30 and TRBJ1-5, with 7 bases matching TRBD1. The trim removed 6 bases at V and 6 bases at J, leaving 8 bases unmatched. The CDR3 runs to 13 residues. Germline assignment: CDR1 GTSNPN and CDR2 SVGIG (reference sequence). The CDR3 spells CACSQGGVQPQHF. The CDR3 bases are TGTGCCTGCTCGCAGGGGGGGGTTCAGCCCCAGCATTTT.

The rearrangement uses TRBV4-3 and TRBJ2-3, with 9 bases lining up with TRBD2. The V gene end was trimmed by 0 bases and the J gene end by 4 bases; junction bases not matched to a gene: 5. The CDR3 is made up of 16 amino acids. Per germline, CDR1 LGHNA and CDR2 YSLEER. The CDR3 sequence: CASSQDLAGRSDTQYF. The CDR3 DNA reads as TGCGCCAGCAGCCAAGACCTAGCGGGACGGTCAGATACGCAGTATTTT.

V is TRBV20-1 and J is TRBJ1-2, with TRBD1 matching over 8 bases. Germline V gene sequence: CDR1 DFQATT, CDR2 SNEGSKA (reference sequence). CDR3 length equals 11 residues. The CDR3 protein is CRTQGANGYTF. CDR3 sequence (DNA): TGCAGAACTCAGGGGGCAAATGGCTACACCTTC.

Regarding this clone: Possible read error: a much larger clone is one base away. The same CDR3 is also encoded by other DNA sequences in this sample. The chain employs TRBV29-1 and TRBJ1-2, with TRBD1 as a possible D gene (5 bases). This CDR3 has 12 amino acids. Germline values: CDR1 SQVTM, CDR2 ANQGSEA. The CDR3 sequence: CSVVFRDYGYTF. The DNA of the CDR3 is TGTAGCGTTGTCTTCAGGGACTATGGCTACACCTTC.

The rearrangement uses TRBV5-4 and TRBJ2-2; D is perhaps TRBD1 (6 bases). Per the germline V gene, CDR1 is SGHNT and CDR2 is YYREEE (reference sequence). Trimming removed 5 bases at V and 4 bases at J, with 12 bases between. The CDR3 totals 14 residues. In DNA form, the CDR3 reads TGTGCCAGCAGGAAACAGGGATCCACCGGGGAGCTGTTTTTT. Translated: CASRKQGSTGELFF.

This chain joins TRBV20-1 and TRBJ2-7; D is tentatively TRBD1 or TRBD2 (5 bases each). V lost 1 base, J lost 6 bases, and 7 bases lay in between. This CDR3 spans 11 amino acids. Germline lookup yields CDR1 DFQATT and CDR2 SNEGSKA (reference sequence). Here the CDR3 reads CSARGGSEQYF. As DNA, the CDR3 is TGCAGTGCTAGAGGGGGGAGCGAGCAGTACTTC.

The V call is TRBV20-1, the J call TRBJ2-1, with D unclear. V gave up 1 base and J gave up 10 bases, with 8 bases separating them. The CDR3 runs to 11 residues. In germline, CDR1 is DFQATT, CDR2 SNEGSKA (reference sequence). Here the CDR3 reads CSARVFLEQFF. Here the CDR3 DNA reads TGCAGTGCTAGAGTGTTTTTAGAGCAGTTCTTC.

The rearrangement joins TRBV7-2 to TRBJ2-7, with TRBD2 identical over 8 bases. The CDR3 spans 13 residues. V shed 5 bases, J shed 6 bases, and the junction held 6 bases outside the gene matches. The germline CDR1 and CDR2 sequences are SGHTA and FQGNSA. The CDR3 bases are TGTGCCAGCAGCCGGGGACTAGTTGGCGAGCAGTACTTC. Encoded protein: CASSRGLVGEQYF.

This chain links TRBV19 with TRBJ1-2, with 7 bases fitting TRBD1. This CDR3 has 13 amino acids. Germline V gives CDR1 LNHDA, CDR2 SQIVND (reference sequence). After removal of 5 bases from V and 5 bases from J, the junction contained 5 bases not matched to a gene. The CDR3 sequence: CASSDRVWYGYTF. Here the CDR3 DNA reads TGTGCCAGTAGTGACAGGGTATGGTATGGCTACACCTTC.

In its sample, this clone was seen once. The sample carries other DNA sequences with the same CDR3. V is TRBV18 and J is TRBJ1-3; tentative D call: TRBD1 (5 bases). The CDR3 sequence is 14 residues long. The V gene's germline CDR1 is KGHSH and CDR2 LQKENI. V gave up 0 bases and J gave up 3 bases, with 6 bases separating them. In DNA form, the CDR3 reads TGTGCCAGCTCACCACCAAGGGGTGGAAACACCATATATTTT. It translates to CASSPPRGGNTIYF.

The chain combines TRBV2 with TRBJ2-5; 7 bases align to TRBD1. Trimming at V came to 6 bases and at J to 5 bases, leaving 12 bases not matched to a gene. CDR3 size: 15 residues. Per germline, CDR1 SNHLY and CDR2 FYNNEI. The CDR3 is CASSNSQTGRETQYF. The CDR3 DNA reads TGTGCCAGCAGCAACTCACAGACAGGGCGGGAGACCCAGTACTTC.

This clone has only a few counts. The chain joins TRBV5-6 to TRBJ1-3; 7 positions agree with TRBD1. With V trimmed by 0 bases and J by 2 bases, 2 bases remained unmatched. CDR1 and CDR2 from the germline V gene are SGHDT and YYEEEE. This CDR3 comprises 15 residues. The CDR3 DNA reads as TGTGCCAGCAGCTTGGCAGGGGGGGCTGGAAACACCATATATTTT. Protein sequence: CASSLAGGAGNTIYF.

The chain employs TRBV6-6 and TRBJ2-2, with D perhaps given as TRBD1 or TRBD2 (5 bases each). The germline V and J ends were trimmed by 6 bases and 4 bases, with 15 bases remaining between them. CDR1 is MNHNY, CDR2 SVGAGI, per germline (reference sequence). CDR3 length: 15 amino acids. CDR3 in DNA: TGTGCCAGCAGCCCTAACCCGGGGCGCACCGGGGAGCTGTTTTTT. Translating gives CASSPNPGRTGELFF.